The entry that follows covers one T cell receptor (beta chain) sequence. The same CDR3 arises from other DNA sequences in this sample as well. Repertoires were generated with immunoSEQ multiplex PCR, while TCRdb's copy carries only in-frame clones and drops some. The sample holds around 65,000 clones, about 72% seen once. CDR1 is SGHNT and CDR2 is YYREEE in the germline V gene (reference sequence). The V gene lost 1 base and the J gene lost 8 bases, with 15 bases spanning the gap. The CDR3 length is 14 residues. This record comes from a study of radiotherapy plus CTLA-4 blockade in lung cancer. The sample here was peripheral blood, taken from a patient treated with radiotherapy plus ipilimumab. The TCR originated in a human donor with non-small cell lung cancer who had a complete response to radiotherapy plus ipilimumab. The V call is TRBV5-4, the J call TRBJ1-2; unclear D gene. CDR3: CASSLFAVAIGYTF. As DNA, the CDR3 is TGTGCCAGCAGCTTGTTTGCAGTCGCTATCGGCTACACCTTC. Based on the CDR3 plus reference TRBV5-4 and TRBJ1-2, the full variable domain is ETGVTQSPTHLIKTRGQQVTLRCSSQSGHNTVSWYQQALGQGPQFIFQYYREEENGRGNFPPRFSGLQFPNYSSELNVNALELDDSALYLCASSLFAVAIGYTFGSGTRLTVV.